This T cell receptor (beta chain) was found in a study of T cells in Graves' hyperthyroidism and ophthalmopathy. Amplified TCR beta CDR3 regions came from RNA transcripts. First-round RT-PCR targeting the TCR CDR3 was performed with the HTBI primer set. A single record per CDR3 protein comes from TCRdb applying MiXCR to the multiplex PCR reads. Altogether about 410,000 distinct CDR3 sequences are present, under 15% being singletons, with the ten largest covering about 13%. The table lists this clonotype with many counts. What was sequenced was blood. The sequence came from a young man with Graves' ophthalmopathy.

Here the CDR3 DNA reads TGCGCCAGCACCATTGGGGGGACGACAGATACGCAGTATTTT. The encoded protein is CASTIGGTTDTQYF. This chain joins TRBV4-1 and TRBJ2-3; tentatively, D is TRBD2 (6 bases). V was pared by 7 bases and J by 3 bases, with 14 bases between. The germline V gene has CDR1 MGHRA and CDR2 YSYEKL. The CDR3 extends over 14 amino acids.